A selection of T cell receptor beta chains follows, all from one sample in a study of PD-L1 blockade in urothelial cancer. The method was immunoSEQ multiplex PCR; TCRdb's version includes in-frame clones alone and lacks a portion of them. The sample has about 520 clones; around a third are singletons. Sequences were derived from tumor tissue, sampled before atezolizumab (anti-PD-L1) treatment. Receptors were obtained from a woman aged 70-85 years with urothelial cancer. The CDR3 runs from the conserved cysteine through the conserved F or W. D genes are given only for firm matches. Rows may omit the clone size; those that give it use once, few, many or a size class.

size	D	V	J	DNA	CDR3
large	-	TRBV11-3	TRBJ2-2	TGTGCCAGCACCTCGAACCCGAACACCGGGGAGCTGTTTTTT	CASTSNPNTGELFF
medium-sized	-	TRBV11-3	TRBJ2-7	TGTGCCAGCAGCTTGGGGGAGACAGCGCCCTACGAGCAGTACTTC	CASSLGETAPYEQYF
once	-	TRBV19	TRBJ1-5	TGTGCCAGTGCGGACCTTTTCGGTGCGGGCAATCAGCCCCAGCATTTT	CASADLFGAGNQPQHF
-	-	TRBV18	TRBJ2-7	TGTGCCAGCTCACCGCGGTCATCGGTTACCTACGAGCAGTACTTC	CASSPRSSVTYEQYF
-	-	TRBV4-1	TRBJ1-2	TGCGCCAGCAGCCAAGAGTGGGGGTTTGGCTACACCTTC	CASSQEWGFGYTF
-	-	TRBV29-1	TRBJ2-7	TGCAGCGTCGTGGACGGATCCTACGAGCAGTACTTC	CSVVDGSYEQYF
-	-	TRBV25-1	TRBJ2-5	TGTGCCAGCAGCCCGGCCCGAGGGGCGTTTGAAGAGACCCAGTACTTC	CASSPARGAFEETQYF
-	-	TRBV28	TRBJ2-2	TGTGCCAGCAGTTTAGAGTGGCCATCAGTAGGGAGGCTGTTTTTT	CASSLEWPSVGRLFF
-	-	TRBV19	TRBJ1-5	TGTGCCAGTAGTAGAGCTAGCAATCAGCCCCAGCATTTT	CASSRASNQPQHF
-	-	TRBV11-3	TRBJ1-4	TGTGCCAGCAGCTTGATTGCAACTAATGAAAAACTGTTTTTT	CASSLIATNEKLFF
-	-	TRBV18	TRBJ1-4	TGTGCCAGCTCACCAAACAGGGTTGGACTGTTTTTT	CASSPNRVGLFF
few	-	TRBV28	TRBJ2-7	TGTGCCAGCTCGACCGTGCTCCTCCTTTTTGCCGACGAGCAGTACTTC	CASSTVLLLFADEQYF
-	-	TRBV5-1	TRBJ2-7	TGCGCCAGCAGCCCGGGCGGCGGGAAACCCTACGAGCAGTACTTC	CASSPGGGKPYEQYF
-	-	TRBV18	TRBJ2-3	TGTGCCAGCTCACCACCGCAGACAGATACGCAGTATTTT	CASSPPQTDTQYF
few	TRBD1	TRBV11-3	TRBJ1-3	TGTGCCAGCAGCCAACAGGGGGGGAAGCTCGGAAACACCATATATTTT	CASSQQGGKLGNTIYF
few	-	TRBV6-8	TRBJ2-2	TGTGCCAGCAGTTCAGGCAGGGTTGGTTTGAGCACCGGGGAGCTGTTTTTT	CASSSGRVGLSTGELFF
once	TRBD2	TRBV19	TRBJ2-3	TGTGCCAGTAGTATCTCGCGGGGGGCCACAGATACGCAGTATTTT	CASSISRGATDTQYF
-	-	TRBV19	TRBJ1-5	TGTGCCAGTAGTAACCCGCTTCAGGGCTATAGCAATCAGCCCCAGCATTTT	CASSNPLQGYSNQPQHF
large	TRBD1	TRBV9	TRBJ1-1	TGTGCCAGCAGCGTAGGGACAGGGGCGAACACTGAAGCTTTCTTT	CASSVGTGANTEAFF
large	-	TRBV11-3	TRBJ2-3	TGTGCCAGCAGCTTAAGTAAAGAGGATCAGGTTGGGGCTGATACGCAGTATTTT	CASSLSKEDQVGADTQYF
large	TRBD2	TRBV11-3	TRBJ2-7	TGTGCCAGCAGCCCTCGGGTAGCGGGAGGGTACGAGCAGTACTTC	CASSPRVAGGYEQYF
-	-	TRBV18	TRBJ2-2	TGTGCCAGCTCACCACAGACCGGGGAGCTGTTTTTT	CASSPQTGELFF
few	-	TRBV30	TRBJ2-6	TGTGCCTGGGCATTGGGCTCTGGGGCCAACGTCCTGACTTTC	CAWALGSGANVLTF
-	TRBD1	TRBV18	TRBJ1-1	TGTGCCAGCTCACGACAGGGTTTGAACACTGAAGCTTTCTTT	CASSRQGLNTEAFF
-	TRBD1	TRBV6-8	TRBJ1-2	TGTGCCAGCAGTTACTCGACGGACAGGGGGGATGGCTACACCTTC	CASSYSTDRGDGYTF
-	TRBD1	TRBV28	TRBJ1-5	TGTGCCAGCAGTCCCGGGACAGGGGGCTCTCAGCCCCAGCATTTT	CASSPGTGGSQPQHF
-	-	TRBV18	TRBJ1-3	TGTGCCAGCTCACCTTCGTCTCGAGGAGACACCATATATTTT	CASSPSSRGDTIYF
-	-	TRBV30	TRBJ1-1	TGTGCCTGCCGCCCTGGATACACTGAAGCTTTCTTT	CACRPGYTEAFF
-	-	TRBV18	TRBJ2-7	TGTGCCAGCTCGCGGGACAGTCCCTACGAGCAGTACTTC	CASSRDSPYEQYF
-	-	TRBV30	TRBJ2-7	TGTGCCTGGAGCTTTGCTGGGGGCTACGAGCAGTACTTC	CAWSFAGGYEQYF
-	-	TRBV6-8	TRBJ1-3	TGTGCCAGCAGTTACTCGCCCCCAGGGACTGGAAACACCATATATTTT	CASSYSPPGTGNTIYF
-	-	TRBV19	TRBJ1-5	TGTGCCAGTAGTATAGTCACGGGGAGCAATCAGCCCCAGCATTTT	CASSIVTGSNQPQHF
few	-	TRBV15	TRBJ2-7	TGTGCCACCAGCAGAGATCCGGGGGCGTCCTACGAGCAGTACTTC	CATSRDPGASYEQYF
-	-	TRBV29-1	TRBJ1-3	TGCAGCGTTGGACAGAGCTCTGGAAACACCATATATTTT	CSVGQSSGNTIYF
few	-	TRBV1	TRBJ2-2	TGCACCAGCAGCCGCGGACAGGGGGCGCAGTCGAACACCGGGGAGCTGTTTTTT	CTSSRGQGAQSNTGELFF
few	-	TRBV11-3	TRBJ2-3	TGTGCCAGCAGCTTGGAAGCCGTCACAGATACGCAGTATTTT	CASSLEAVTDTQYF
-	TRBD1	TRBV5-1	TRBJ1-1	TGCGCCAGCAGCTCGGGACAGGGGCGGGACACTGAAGCTTTCTTT	CASSSGQGRDTEAFF
large	TRBD2	TRBV11-3	TRBJ2-2	TGTGCCAGCAGCCGGGACTACTTGACCGGGGAGCTGTTTTTT	CASSRDYLTGELFF
-	-	TRBV19	TRBJ1-2	TGTGCCAGTAGCTTCGGCAGGGGCTATGGCTACACCTTC	CASSFGRGYGYTF
-	TRBD1	TRBV19	TRBJ1-5	TGTGCCAGTAGTATAACAGGGGTGGGCAATCAGCCCCAGCATTTT	CASSITGVGNQPQHF
-	TRBD2	TRBV11-3	TRBJ2-1	TGTGCCAGCAGCTTTTATCCAAGCGGGGGGGCTGCAGCCGAGCAGTTCTTC	CASSFYPSGGAAAEQFF
-	TRBD1	TRBV29-1	TRBJ2-2	TGCAGCCTTCGGACAGGGAACACCGGGGAGCTGTTTTTT	CSLRTGNTGELFF
-	TRBD1	TRBV29-1	TRBJ2-7	TGCAGCGTGGATGCACCCTTCGGGACAGGGGTAGGTGAGCAGTACTTC	CSVDAPFGTGVGEQYF